This T cell receptor beta chain was sequenced for a study of blood T cells in healthy people across ages. The CDR3 has 14 amino acids. With 0 bases clipped from V and 9 bases from J, the junction kept 7 bases outside the gene matches. In germline, CDR1 is LGHDT, CDR2 YNNKEL (reference sequence). Using a J-beta primer mix together with a sample-barcoded 5' primer, a second PCR was run for about 6 to 12 cycles. MiXCR, applied by TCRdb to the 5' RACE reads, yields one record per CDR3 protein. The table lists fewer than 800,000 distinct CDR3 sequences, more than 20% of them singletons. These data also featured in a second study, about T cells of mothers and their children. That work states: A few healthy Caucasian mothers and their six children donated.

The clonotype originates from a boy aged 10-17 years in good health. This sequence joins TRBV3-1 and TRBJ2-7; 8 nucleotides match TRBD2. The sequenced material came from blood. The CDR3 nucleotides read TGTGCCAGCAGCCAAGATTTGGGCACTAGCGGGCAGTACTTC. This gives the protein CASSQDLGTSGQYF.